The clone carrying this T cell receptor beta chain was seen ten or more times. Its antigen is undetermined. With a J-beta primer mix and a sample-barcoded 5' primer, a second PCR ran 7 to 11 cycles. In TCRdb, the 5' RACE reads were re-called with MiXCR into one record per CDR3 protein. The data hold 500,000 to 700,000 distinct CDR3 sequences, with roughly 31% observed a single time. The CDR3 runs 14 residues. The V and J ends lost 5 bases and 6 bases, in that order; junction bases with no gene match: 11. The germline gives CDR1 DFQATT, CDR2 SNEGSKA (reference sequence). The record originates from a study of blood T cells in healthy people across ages. Study at large: The template switching approach captured approximately one barcoded beta molecule for every two T cells. Study-level points and caveats: Donors of long life had a larger count of naive CD4+ cells and greater diversity than aged donors.

The receptor's source is a woman older than 75 in good health. This chain connects TRBV20-1 to TRBJ2-3; 7 bases map to TRBD2. The sequencing input was blood. This CDR3 is CSAYSGARFDTQYF. The CDR3 DNA sequence: TGCAGTGCTTACAGCGGGGCACGGTTCGATACGCAGTATTTT.